This T cell receptor beta chain stems from a study of identical twins. Study-wide points: The authors drew conclusions from cross-sectional statistical analysis rather than following the same donors. Among beta out-of-frame sequences, excess sharing between twins appeared weaker. Insertions were reduced in abundant cord blood beta clonotypes but not in memory repertoires.

The germline CDR1 and CDR2 sequences are LGHDT and YNNKEL (reference sequence). Trimming left V 2 bases short and J 4 bases short, with 5 bases between. The CDR3 runs 13 residues. Each donor (without exception) was a healthy Caucasian. Comment on this clonotype: The antigen is unknown.

From the 5' RACE reads, TCRdb called clonotypes with MiXCR, one entry per CDR3 protein. The sample lists approximately 1.8 million distinct CDR3 sequences; around a third were seen once. The chain joins TRBV3-1 to TRBJ2-2; D gene uncertain. The receptor was isolated from a newborn girl in good health. The sequencing sample was made of cord blood. The CDR3 loop reads CASSQTTTGELFF. The CDR3 DNA reads as TGTGCCAGCAGCCAAACAACCACCGGGGAGCTGTTTTTT.